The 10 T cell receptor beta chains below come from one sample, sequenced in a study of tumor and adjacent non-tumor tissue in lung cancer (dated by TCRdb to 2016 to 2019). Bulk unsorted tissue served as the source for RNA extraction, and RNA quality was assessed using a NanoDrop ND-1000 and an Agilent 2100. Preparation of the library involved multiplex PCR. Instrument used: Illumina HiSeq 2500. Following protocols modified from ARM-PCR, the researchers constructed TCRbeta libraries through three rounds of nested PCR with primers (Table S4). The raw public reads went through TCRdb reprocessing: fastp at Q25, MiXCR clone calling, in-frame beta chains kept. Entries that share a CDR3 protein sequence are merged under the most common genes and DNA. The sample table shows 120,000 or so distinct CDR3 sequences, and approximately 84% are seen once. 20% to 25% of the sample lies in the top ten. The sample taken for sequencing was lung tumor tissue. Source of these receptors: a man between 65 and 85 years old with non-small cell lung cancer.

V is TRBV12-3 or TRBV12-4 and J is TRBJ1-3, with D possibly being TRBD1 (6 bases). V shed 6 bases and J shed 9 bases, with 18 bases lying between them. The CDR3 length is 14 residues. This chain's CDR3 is CASRMNRAETTIYF. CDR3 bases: TGTGCCAGCAGGATGAACAGGGCTGAAACCACCATATATTTT.

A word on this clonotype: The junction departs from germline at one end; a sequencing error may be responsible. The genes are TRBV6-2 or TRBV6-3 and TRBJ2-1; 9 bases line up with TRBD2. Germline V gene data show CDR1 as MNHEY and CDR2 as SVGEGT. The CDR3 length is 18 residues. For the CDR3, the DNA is TGTGCCAGCAGTTACGGGATAGGACTAGCGTTATCCTACAATGAGCAGCTCTTC. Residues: CASSYGIGLALSYNEQLF.

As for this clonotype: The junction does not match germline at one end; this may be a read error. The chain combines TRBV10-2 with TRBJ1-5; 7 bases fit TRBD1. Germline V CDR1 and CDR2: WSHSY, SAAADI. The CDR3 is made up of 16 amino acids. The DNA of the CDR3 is TGCGCCAGGAAAACCGACAGGGATGATAGCAATCAGCCCCGGCATTTT. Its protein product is CARKTDRDDSNQPRHF.

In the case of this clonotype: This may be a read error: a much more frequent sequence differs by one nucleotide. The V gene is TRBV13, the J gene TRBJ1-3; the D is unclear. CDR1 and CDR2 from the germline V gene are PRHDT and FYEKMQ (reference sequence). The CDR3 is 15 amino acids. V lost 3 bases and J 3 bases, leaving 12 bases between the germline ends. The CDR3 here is CASSFLTEVGNTIYF. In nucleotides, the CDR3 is TGTGCCAGCAGCTTCCTCACAGAGGTTGGAAACACCATATATTTT.

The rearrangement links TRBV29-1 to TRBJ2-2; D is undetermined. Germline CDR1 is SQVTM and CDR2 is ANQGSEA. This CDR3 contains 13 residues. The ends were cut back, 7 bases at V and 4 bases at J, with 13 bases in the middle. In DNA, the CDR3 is TGCAGCGGCCCCGAGTGGGGCACCGGGGAGCTGTTTTTT. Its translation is CSGPEWGTGELFF.

CDR3 loop: CANTGGGSFNEQFF. The CDR3 DNA follows: TGTGCCAACACTGGGGGTGGTAGCTTCAATGAGCAGTTCTTC. The chain employs TRBV4-2 and TRBJ2-1, with D perhaps TRBD1 or TRBD2 (5 bases each). The ends were cut back, 10 bases at V and 6 bases at J, with 19 bases in the middle. The germline CDR1 and CDR2 sequences are LGHNA and YNFKEQ. The CDR3 is made up of 14 amino acids.

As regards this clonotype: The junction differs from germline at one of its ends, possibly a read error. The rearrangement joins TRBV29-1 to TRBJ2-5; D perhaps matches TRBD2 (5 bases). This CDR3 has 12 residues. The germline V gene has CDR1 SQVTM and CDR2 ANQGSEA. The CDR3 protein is CSVELGGETPYF. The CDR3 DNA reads TGCAGCGTTGAATTAGGAGGAGAGACCCCGTACTTC.

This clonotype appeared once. CDR3 in amino acids: CGAEVAGGTGELFF. Here the CDR3 DNA reads TGCGGCGCTGAAGTAGCAGGGGGCACCGGGGAGCTGTTTTTT. V and J are TRBV29-1 and TRBJ2-2; 7 nucleotides align to TRBD1. Germline V lookup: CDR1 SQVTM, CDR2 ANQGSEA. There are 14 residues in the CDR3.

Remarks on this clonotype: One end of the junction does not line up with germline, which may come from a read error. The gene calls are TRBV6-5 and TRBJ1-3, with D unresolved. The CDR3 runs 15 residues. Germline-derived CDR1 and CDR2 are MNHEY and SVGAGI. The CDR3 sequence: CVNKRSGGPGDTIYF. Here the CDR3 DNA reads TGTGTCAACAAGCGCTCGGGAGGCCCTGGAGACACCATATATTTT.

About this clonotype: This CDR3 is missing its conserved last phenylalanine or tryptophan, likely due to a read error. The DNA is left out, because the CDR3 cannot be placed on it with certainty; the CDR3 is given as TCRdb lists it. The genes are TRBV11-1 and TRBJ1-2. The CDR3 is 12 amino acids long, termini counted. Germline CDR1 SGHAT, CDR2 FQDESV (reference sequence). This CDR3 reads CASSLYRYSYAL.